This is a list of T cell receptor beta chains from one sample in a study of T cell changes during pregnancy in multiple sclerosis. Profiled with immunoSEQ multiplex PCR; TCRdb holds only in-frame clones, not every one. The sample comprises 55,000 to 80,000 clones, approximately 93% of which are singletons, and roughly 3.1% rests with the top ten. The source material was CD8+ T cells from peripheral blood mononuclear cells, sampled in the second trimester of pregnancy. These receptors were collected from a female donor with multiple sclerosis, enrolled in a pregnancy study. The CDR3 runs from the conserved cysteine through the conserved F or W. A D gene is named only where the DNA matches it firmly. Only some rows state a clone size, as once, few, many or a class for expanded clones.

D: -
J: TRBJ2-5
size: -
V: TRBV27
CDR3: CASSSLKGRGRETQYF
DNA: TGTGCCAGCAGTTCCCTCAAGGGTCGCGGGCGAGAGACCCAGTACTTC

D: -
J: TRBJ2-5
size: -
V: TRBV4-3
CDR3: CASSQDRSGETQYF
DNA: TGCGCCAGCAGCCAAGACAGGTCCGGAGAGACCCAGTACTTC

D: TRBD2
J: TRBJ2-5
size: -
V: TRBV7-8
CDR3: CASRSRGRGANQYF
DNA: TGTGCCAGCAGGTCGCGGGGGCGGGGGGCTAATCAGTACTTC

D: -
J: TRBJ1-1
size: -
V: TRBV4-2
CDR3: CASSQGEGVLDTEAFF
DNA: TGTGCCAGCAGCCAAGGGGAGGGGGTACTTGACACTGAAGCTTTCTTT

D: -
J: TRBJ1-5
size: once
V: TRBV4-1
CDR3: CASSQDRGVAQPQHF
DNA: TGCGCCAGCAGCCAAGATCGGGGGGTCGCTCAGCCCCAGCATTTT

D: -
J: TRBJ2-5
size: -
V: TRBV5-1
CDR3: CASSTGTAYQETQYF
DNA: TGCGCCAGCAGCACCGGGACTGCGTACCAAGAGACCCAGTACTTC

D: -
J: TRBJ1-5
size: -
V: TRBV28
CDR3: CASSSRMGQASFKNQPQHF
DNA: TGTGCCAGCAGTTCCAGAATGGGGCAGGCAAGCTTCAAGAATCAGCCCCAGCATTTT

D: TRBD1
J: TRBJ1-5
size: -
V: TRBV30
CDR3: CAWSVRGQGHQPQHF
DNA: TGTGCCTGGAGTGTACGGGGACAGGGGCATCAGCCCCAGCATTTT

D: TRBD1
J: TRBJ1-3
size: -
V: TRBV5-6
CDR3: CASSSGTGLNTIYF
DNA: TGTGCCAGCAGCTCGGGGACAGGGCTAAACACCATATATTTT

D: -
J: TRBJ1-1
size: -
V: TRBV7-8
CDR3: CASSLAYKPEAFF
DNA: TGTGCCAGCAGCTTAGCATACAAACCTGAAGCTTTCTTT

D: TRBD2
J: TRBJ2-1
size: -
V: TRBV7-6
CDR3: CASTPLAGDIYEQFF
DNA: TGTGCCAGCACACCTCTAGCGGGAGATATCTATGAGCAGTTCTTC

D: -
J: TRBJ2-3
size: -
V: TRBV6-5
CDR3: CASSGQMGDTQYF
DNA: TGTGCCAGCAGTGGACAAATGGGCGATACGCAGTATTTT

D: -
J: TRBJ2-1
size: -
V: TRBV11-2
CDR3: CASSTLSDGGLYNEQFF
DNA: TGTGCCAGCAGCACCCTCTCTGACGGGGGGCTCTACAATGAGCAGTTCTTC

D: TRBD2
J: TRBJ2-5
size: -
V: TRBV11-1
CDR3: CASSLGPAGPDQETQYF
DNA: TGTGCCAGCAGCTTAGGTCCAGCGGGGCCCGACCAAGAGACCCAGTACTTC

D: -
J: TRBJ1-1
size: -
V: TRBV5-1
CDR3: CASSRGTGEEAFF
DNA: TGCGCCAGCAGCCGGGGGACGGGAGAAGAAGCTTTCTTT

D: TRBD2
J: TRBJ2-2
size: -
V: TRBV27
CDR3: CASKLAYTGELFF
DNA: TGTGCCAGCAAACTAGCGTACACCGGGGAGCTGTTTTTT

D: -
J: TRBJ2-7
size: -
V: TRBV19
CDR3: CASSIAGRRHEQYF
DNA: TGTGCCAGTAGTATAGCCGGGAGAAGGCACGAGCAGTACTTC

D: -
J: TRBJ1-1
size: -
V: TRBV2
CDR3: CASSEVLVRGAGEAFF
DNA: TGTGCCAGCAGTGAAGTTTTAGTGCGGGGGGCAGGTGAAGCTTTCTTT

D: -
J: TRBJ1-1
size: -
V: TRBV9
CDR3: CASSASREGKAFF
DNA: TGTGCCAGCAGCGCCAGCCGTGAGGGTAAAGCTTTCTTT

D: -
J: TRBJ1-4
size: once
V: TRBV2
CDR3: CASSEGRGTEKLFF
DNA: TGTGCCAGCAGTGAGGGCAGGGGTACTGAAAAACTGTTTTTT

D: -
J: TRBJ2-2
size: -
V: TRBV7-3
CDR3: CASSLRRGTGELFF
DNA: TGTGCCAGCAGCTTAAGGAGGGGCACCGGGGAGCTGTTTTTT

D: TRBD2
J: TRBJ2-2
size: -
V: TRBV5-1
CDR3: CASSRTSGDPGELFF
DNA: TGCGCCAGCAGTAGGACTAGCGGAGACCCCGGGGAGCTGTTTTTT

D: TRBD2
J: TRBJ2-3
size: -
V: TRBV27
CDR3: CASSLSWTSSTDTQYF
DNA: TGTGCCAGCAGTTTATCCTGGACTAGTAGCACAGATACGCAGTATTTT

D: -
J: TRBJ2-3
size: -
V: TRBV28
CDR3: CASSSRMTVYTDTQYF
DNA: TGTGCCAGCAGTTCCAGGATGACAGTTTACACAGATACGCAGTATTTT

D: TRBD1
J: TRBJ2-7
size: -
V: TRBV4-1
CDR3: CASSQDRIGQGAREQYF
DNA: TGCGCCAGCAGCCAAGATCGTATAGGACAGGGGGCAAGAGAGCAGTACTTC

D: TRBD2
J: TRBJ2-3
size: -
V: TRBV10-3
CDR3: CAISGVAGYTQYF
DNA: TGTGCCATCAGTGGAGTAGCGGGTTATACGCAGTATTTT

D: -
J: TRBJ1-1
size: -
V: TRBV5-1
CDR3: CASSFDRGTEAFF
DNA: TGCGCCAGCAGCTTTGACCGGGGGACTGAAGCTTTCTTT

D: TRBD2
J: TRBJ2-1
size: -
V: TRBV7-8
CDR3: CASRTGTNNNEQFF
DNA: TGTGCCAGCAGAACCGGGACTAACAACAATGAGCAGTTCTTC

D: -
J: TRBJ2-1
size: -
V: TRBV29-1
CDR3: CSVPKSGYHEQFF
DNA: TGCAGCGTCCCAAAGAGCGGGTACCATGAGCAGTTCTTC

D: -
J: TRBJ2-3
size: -
V: TRBV19
CDR3: CASSTTGQSTDTQYF
DNA: TGTGCCAGTAGTACCACCGGACAGTCAACGGATACGCAGTATTTT

D: -
J: TRBJ2-1
size: -
V: TRBV9
CDR3: CASNSLEGPGNEQFF
DNA: TGTGCCAGCAACTCTCTCGAGGGCCCGGGAAATGAGCAGTTCTTC

D: TRBD1
J: TRBJ1-1
size: -
V: TRBV10-3
CDR3: CAIRGTGDTEAFF
DNA: TGTGCCATCAGAGGGACAGGGGACACTGAAGCTTTCTTT

D: -
J: TRBJ2-7
size: -
V: TRBV27
CDR3: CASSFSQLSSYEQYF
DNA: TGTGCCAGCAGTTTCTCGCAACTGAGCTCCTACGAGCAGTACTTC

D: -
J: TRBJ2-7
size: -
V: TRBV18
CDR3: CASSPPLRSGIYEQYF
DNA: TGTGCCAGCTCACCACCCCTGCGGTCGGGGATCTACGAGCAGTACTTC

D: -
J: TRBJ2-3
size: -
V: TRBV27
CDR3: CASNERGPEDTQYF
DNA: TGTGCCAGCAATGAAAGGGGCCCTGAGGATACGCAGTATTTT

D: TRBD2
J: TRBJ2-1
size: -
V: TRBV19
CDR3: CASSPGLVAGGNEQFF
DNA: TGTGCCAGTAGTCCTGGACTGGTAGCGGGTGGCAATGAGCAGTTCTTC

D: -
J: TRBJ1-1
size: -
V: TRBV13
CDR3: CASSRGLDTEAFF
DNA: TGTGCCAGCAGCAGAGGACTGGACACTGAAGCTTTCTTT

D: -
J: TRBJ1-1
size: -
V: TRBV30
CDR3: CAWSPRIAWALVVEAFF
DNA: TGTGCCTGGAGTCCCAGAATTGCGTGGGCCTTAGTAGTTGAAGCTTTCTTT

D: -
J: TRBJ2-7
size: -
V: TRBV27
CDR3: CASSRDFDYEQYF
DNA: TGTGCCAGCAGCCGGGACTTCGACTACGAGCAGTACTTC

D: -
J: TRBJ1-1
size: once
V: TRBV28
CDR3: CASSLWRVRGTNTEAFF
DNA: TGTGCCAGCAGTTTATGGCGGGTGCGGGGGACGAACACTGAAGCTTTCTTT

D: -
J: TRBJ2-7
size: -
V: TRBV4-1
CDR3: CASSQVAAYEQYF
DNA: TGCGCCAGCAGCCAAGTAGCCGCCTACGAGCAGTACTTC

D: -
J: TRBJ2-7
size: -
V: TRBV13
CDR3: CASSPRGQISYEQYF
DNA: TGTGCCAGCAGCCCCCGAGGGCAGATATCCTACGAGCAGTACTTC

D: TRBD2
J: TRBJ2-7
size: once
V: TRBV2
CDR3: CASSERVAGLYEQYF
DNA: TGTGCCAGCAGTGAAAGGGTAGCGGGACTCTACGAGCAGTACTTC

D: -
J: TRBJ2-7
size: -
V: TRBV10-3
CDR3: CALLAGYPRKF
DNA: TGTGCCTTACTGGCCGGATATCCGAGGAAATTC